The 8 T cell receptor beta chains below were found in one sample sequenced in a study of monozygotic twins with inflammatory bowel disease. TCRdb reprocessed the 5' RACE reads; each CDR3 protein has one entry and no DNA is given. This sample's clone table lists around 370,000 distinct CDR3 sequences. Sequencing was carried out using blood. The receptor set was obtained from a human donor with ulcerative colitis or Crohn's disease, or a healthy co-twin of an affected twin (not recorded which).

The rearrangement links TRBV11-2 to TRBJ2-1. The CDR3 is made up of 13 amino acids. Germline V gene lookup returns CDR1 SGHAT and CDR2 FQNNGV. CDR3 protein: CASSLVATGEQFF.

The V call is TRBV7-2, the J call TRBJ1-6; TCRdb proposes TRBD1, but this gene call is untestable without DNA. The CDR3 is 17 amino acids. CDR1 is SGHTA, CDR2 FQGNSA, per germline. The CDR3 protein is CASSRVGQAEYNSPLHF. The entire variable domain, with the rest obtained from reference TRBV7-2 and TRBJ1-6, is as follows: GAGVSQSPSNKVTEKGKDVELRCDPISGHTALYWYRQSLGQGLEFLIYFQGNSAPDKSGLPSDRFSAERTGGSVSTLTIQRTQQEDSAVYLCASSRVGQAEYNSPLHFGNGTRLTVT.

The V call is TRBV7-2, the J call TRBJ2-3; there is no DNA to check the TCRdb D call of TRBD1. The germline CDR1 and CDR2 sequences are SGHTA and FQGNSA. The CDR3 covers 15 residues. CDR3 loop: CASSLARGAGGTQYF.

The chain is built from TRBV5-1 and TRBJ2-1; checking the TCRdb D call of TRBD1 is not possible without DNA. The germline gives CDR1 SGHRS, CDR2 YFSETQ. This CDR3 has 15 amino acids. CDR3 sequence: CASSPGDSSYNEQFF.

The CDR3 spells CATWTGNDYGYTF. This rearrangement joins TRBV12-3 or TRBV12-4 to TRBJ1-2; with no DNA, the TCRdb D assignment of TRBD1 cannot be verified. This CDR3 is built from 13 residues.

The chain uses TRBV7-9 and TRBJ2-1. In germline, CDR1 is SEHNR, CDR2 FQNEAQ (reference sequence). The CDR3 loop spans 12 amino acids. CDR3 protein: CATRGSYNEQFF.

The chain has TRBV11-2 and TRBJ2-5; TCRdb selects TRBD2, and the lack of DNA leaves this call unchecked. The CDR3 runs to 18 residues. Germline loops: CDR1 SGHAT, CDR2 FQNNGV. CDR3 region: CASSLVGTSGGAMETQYF. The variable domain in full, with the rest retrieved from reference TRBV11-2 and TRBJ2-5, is EAGVAQSPRYKIIEKRQSVAFWCNPISGHATLYWYQQILGQGPKLLIQFQNNGVVDDSQLPKDRFSAERLKGVDSTLKIQPAKLEDSAVYLCASSLVGTSGGAMETQYFGPGTRLLVL.

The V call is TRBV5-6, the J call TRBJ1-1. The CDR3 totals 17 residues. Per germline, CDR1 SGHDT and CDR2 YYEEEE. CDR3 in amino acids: CASSFESTGFGNTEAFF.